This TCR beta chain is drawn from a study of T-cell memory formation after mild COVID-19. As for the study in general: The two donors had largely donor-specific TCR clusters. Study-wide results and caveats: Contracting CD4+ clones lay largely in CM and EM, with CD8+ ones residing in EMRA.

Amplification by 5'RACE using constant-segment primers produced TCR alpha and TCR beta cDNA libraries that carried sample barcodes and UMIs. TCRdb re-called the 5' RACE reads through MiXCR, storing one row per CDR3 protein. Of 300,000 or so distinct CDR3 sequences listed, 15% to 20% were seen once; the top ten hold more than 20%. This clonotype was seen repeatedly, ten times or more. Its target is not known. This TCR was recovered from a man aged 18 to 30 who had mild COVID-19 (a few samples of this study predate the infection). Cell type and time point are not known. Sequences were obtained from PBMCs or a T cell subset sorted from them (not recorded which).

CDR3 DNA: TGTGCCAGCAGTGATGGGACAGACACCGGGGAGCTGTTTTTT. It specifies CASSDGTDTGELFF. This chain uses TRBV6-4 with TRBJ2-2, with 7 bases matching TRBD1. V shed 3 bases and J 3 bases; nucleotides not matched to a gene: 1. Germline V lookup: CDR1 MRHNA, CDR2 SNTAGT. This CDR3 is built from 14 residues.